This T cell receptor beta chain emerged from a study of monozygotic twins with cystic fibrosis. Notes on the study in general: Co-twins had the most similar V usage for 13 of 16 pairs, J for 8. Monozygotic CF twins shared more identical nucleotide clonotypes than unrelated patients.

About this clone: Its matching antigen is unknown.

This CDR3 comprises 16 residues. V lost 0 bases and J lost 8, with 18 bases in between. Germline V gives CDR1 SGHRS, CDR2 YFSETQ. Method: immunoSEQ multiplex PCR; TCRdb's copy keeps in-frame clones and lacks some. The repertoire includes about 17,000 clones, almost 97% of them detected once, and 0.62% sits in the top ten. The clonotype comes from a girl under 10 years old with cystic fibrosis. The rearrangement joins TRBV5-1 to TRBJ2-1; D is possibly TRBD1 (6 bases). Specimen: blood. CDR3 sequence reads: CASSLVFVQGLDEQFF. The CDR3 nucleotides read TGCGCCAGCAGCTTGGTTTTCGTACAGGGTTTGGATGAGCAGTTCTTC.